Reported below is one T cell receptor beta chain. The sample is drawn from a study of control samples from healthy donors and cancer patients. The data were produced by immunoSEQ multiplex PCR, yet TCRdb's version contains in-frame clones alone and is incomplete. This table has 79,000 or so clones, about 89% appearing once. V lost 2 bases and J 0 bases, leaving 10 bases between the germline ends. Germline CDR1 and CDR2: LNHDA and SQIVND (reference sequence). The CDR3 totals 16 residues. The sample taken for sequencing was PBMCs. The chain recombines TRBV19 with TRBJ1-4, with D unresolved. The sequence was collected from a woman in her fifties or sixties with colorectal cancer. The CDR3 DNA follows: TGTGCCAGTAGTATATCGGGGTCAACAACTAATGAAAAACTGTTTTTT. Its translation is CASSISGSTTNEKLFF.